This TCR beta chain stems from a study of tumor-infiltrating lymphocytes in primary liver carcinoma. Study details: Lesions, classed as T1-T3 N0M0, spanned roughly 4.2 to 11 cm across.

Priming with a constant-region primer yielded TCR beta cDNA from roughly 0.45 ug total RNA. Three nested multiplex PCR rounds, a slightly modified ARM-PCR, produced the libraries for TCR beta. For around 10 cycles apiece, the opening two PCR rounds ran with TRBV1-TRBV30 forward primers and a C-beta reverse primer. Using its own MiXCR run on the multiplex PCR reads, TCRdb lists one record per CDR3 protein. Here the sample spans approximately 190,000 distinct CDR3 sequences, approximately 80% being singletons. The table lists this clonotype with a count of one. Its target is not known. A much larger clone lies a single base off, so this may be a read error. Losses at the gene ends were 4 bases for V and 5 bases for J; bases not matched to a gene: 7. Germline V gene data show CDR1 as SGHRS and CDR2 as YFSETQ. The CDR3 contains 16 residues. RNA and DNA were co-extracted from around 20-30 mg of unsorted bulk tissue. Resecting the tumor surgically was how the patients' primary liver carcinoma was treated.

General observations from the study: With p = 0.039, the top-250-clone fraction in tumors significantly exceeded that in blood. Tumor-adjacent and tumor-blood pairs showed less overlap than tumor region pairs.

V is TRBV5-1 and J is TRBJ2-3, with TRBD2 identical over 13 bases. Material: tumor tissue from primary liver carcinoma. This clonotype was sampled from a man aged 40-55 years with primary liver carcinoma and hepatitis B virus infection. The CDR3 region is CASSPRTSGSIDTQYF. Here the CDR3 DNA reads TGCGCCAGCAGCCCTAGGACTAGCGGGAGTATAGATACGCAGTATTTT. The variable domain in full, with the rest retrieved from reference TRBV5-1 and TRBJ2-3, is KAGVTQTPRYLIKTRGQQVTLSCSPISGHRSVSWYQQTPGQGLQFLFEYFSETQRNKGNFPGRFSGRQFSNSRSEMNVSTLELGDSALYLCASSPRTSGSIDTQYFGPGTRLTVL.